These 28 T cell receptor beta chains were sequenced from one sample in a study of PD-L1 blockade in urothelial cancer. The data were produced by immunoSEQ multiplex PCR, yet TCRdb's version contains in-frame clones alone and is incomplete. Of 50,000 or so clones listed, about 80% are singletons. Specimen: PBMCs, collected around atezolizumab (anti-PD-L1) treatment. These receptors were collected from a man aged 65 to 79 with urothelial cancer.

The rearrangement uses TRBV6-5 and TRBJ2-2, with D perhaps matching TRBD1 (8 bases). The CDR3 is 16 residues long. Germline V gives CDR1 MNHEY, CDR2 SVGAGI. V lost 0 bases and J lost 6, with 14 bases in between. The CDR3 protein is CASSYSKQGGPGELFF. The DNA of the CDR3 is TGTGCCAGCAGTTACTCGAAACAGGGGGGGCCCGGGGAGCTGTTTTTT.

The rearrangement uses TRBV2 and TRBJ2-3; TRBD1 is a possible D gene (5 bases). CDR1 is SNHLY, CDR2 FYNNEI, per germline. CDR3 length equals 14 residues. Deletions cut 4 bases from V and 1 base from J, with 9 bases between. CDR3 DNA sequence: TGTGCCAGCAGTGCCAACAGGCGCACAGATACGCAGTATTTT. Protein: CASSANRRTDTQYF.

The chain joins TRBV4-1 to TRBJ2-7; 8 bases align to TRBD2. The CDR3 length is 17 residues. V was clipped by 0 bases and J by 2 bases; unmatched bases: 9. The V gene's germline CDR1 is MGHRA and CDR2 YSYEKL. This chain's CDR3 is CASSQDQSRGDTYEQYF. CDR3 nucleotide sequence: TGCGCCAGCAGCCAAGATCAGTCGCGGGGGGATACCTACGAGCAGTACTTC.

This chain joins TRBV7-2 and TRBJ2-1, with 11 bases identical to TRBD1. The germline V gene has CDR1 SGHTA and CDR2 FQGNSA. The CDR3 contains 16 residues. Germline trimming cut 1 base from V and 3 bases from J; bases unmatched to any gene: 2. CDR3 nucleotides: TGTGCCAGCAGCTTAGTGGGACAGGGGGGCTACAATGAGCAGTTCTTC. This gives the protein CASSLVGQGGYNEQFF.

This clone was seen ten or more times. V and J are TRBV11-2 and TRBJ1-1, with D possibly being TRBD1 (5 bases). Per the germline V gene, CDR1 is SGHAT and CDR2 is FQNNGV. Trimming left V 5 bases short and J 5 bases short, with 9 bases between. The length of the CDR3 is 12 residues. In DNA form, the CDR3 reads TGTGCCAGCAGCCTCTACAGGACTGAAGCTTTCTTT. Residues: CASSLYRTEAFF.

The V call is TRBV30, the J call TRBJ1-2, with 8 bases lining up with TRBD1. J gave up 4 bases and V 0 bases, and 1 base lay outside the gene matches. The germline gives CDR1 GTSNPN, CDR2 SVGIG (reference sequence). The CDR3 runs 13 residues. The CDR3 is CAWSVGQGYGYTF. Here the CDR3 DNA reads TGTGCCTGGAGTGTTGGACAGGGCTATGGCTACACCTTC.

CDR3: CASSQVKVRGETQYF. The CDR3 DNA follows: TGCGCCAGCAGCCAAGTCAAAGTCCGGGGGGAGACCCAGTACTTC. This chain links TRBV4-1 with TRBJ2-5; D is possibly TRBD2 (6 bases). Germline-derived CDR1 and CDR2 are MGHRA and YSYEKL. V was clipped by 1 base and J by 5 bases, with 14 bases between them. This CDR3 contains 15 residues.

The V call is TRBV28, the J call TRBJ1-5; TRBD1 agrees at 7 bases. Germline CDR1 and CDR2: MDHEN and SYDVKM. The length of the CDR3 is 15 residues. The junction had 5 bases not matched to a gene; V was cut back by 6 bases and J by 0 bases. CDR3 sequence (DNA): TGTGCCAGCAGGCCGACAGGGAATAGCAATCAGCCCCAGCATTTT. Its translation: CASRPTGNSNQPQHF.

The chain uses TRBV11-3 and TRBJ2-1; a weak D match, TRBD1 (6 bases). This CDR3 comprises 15 residues. Germline CDR1 is SGHNT and CDR2 is YENEEA. Trimming stripped 2 bases from V and 1 base from J, with 9 bases between. The CDR3 DNA sequence: TGTGCCAGCAGCTTAAGTACAGGGTCCTACAATGAGCAGTTCTTC. Encoded protein: CASSLSTGSYNEQFF. Full variable domain (outside the CDR3, taken from reference TRBV11-3 and TRBJ2-1): EAGVVQSPRYKIIEKKQPVAFWCNPISGHNTLYWYLQNLGQGPELLIRYENEEAVDDSQLPKDRFSAERLKGVDSTLKIQPAELGDSAVYLCASSLSTGSYNEQFFGPGTRLTVL.

Only a few counts were recorded for this clone. The chain uses TRBV11-2 and TRBJ2-1, with D possibly being TRBD2 (6 bases). The CDR3 sequence is 16 residues long. The V gene lost 7 bases and the J gene lost 6 bases, with 22 bases spanning the gap. Per germline, CDR1 SGHAT and CDR2 FQNNGV. The CDR3 loop reads CASTSNRESRGNEQFF. The CDR3 nucleotides read TGTGCCAGCACCTCAAATCGGGAGTCTAGGGGCAATGAGCAGTTCTTC.

The chain carries TRBV2 and TRBJ2-5; the D gene is possibly TRBD2 (7 bases). The germline gives CDR1 SNHLY, CDR2 FYNNEI. The CDR3 extends over 15 amino acids. V lost 2 bases and J lost 5, with 15 bases in between. CDR3 in DNA: TGTGCCAGCAGTGAATGGGGGGGGCGTGAGGAGACCCAGTACTTC. Its translation: CASSEWGGREETQYF.

The chain has TRBV11-2 and TRBJ2-7, with a possible D match to TRBD2 (6 bases). The CDR3 covers 14 residues. V dropped 5 bases and J dropped 3 bases, with 14 bases sitting between them. Germline values: CDR1 SGHAT, CDR2 FQNNGV. The CDR3 bases are TGTGCCAGCAGCGCCGTAGGTAGCGGCTACGAGCAGTACTTC. It specifies CASSAVGSGYEQYF.

There are a few counts of this clone. V and J are TRBV5-1 and TRBJ1-1; TRBD1 matches 7 bases. Germline CDR1 and CDR2: SGHRS and YFSETQ. J lost 2 bases, V lost 2 bases, and 9 bases had no gene match. The CDR3 is made up of 16 amino acids. This chain's CDR3 is CASSLNTGTANTEAFF. The CDR3 DNA is TGCGCCAGCAGCTTAAATACCGGGACAGCAAACACTGAAGCTTTCTTT.

This sequence joins TRBV6-1 and TRBJ1-5, with 7 bases that match TRBD1. The CDR3 totals 14 residues. V shed 3 bases, J shed 5 bases, and the junction held 4 bases outside the gene matches. Germline V CDR1 and CDR2: MNHNS, SASEGT. The CDR3 region is CASSENRGYQPQHF. The CDR3 region has the DNA TGTGCCAGCAGTGAGAACAGGGGATATCAGCCCCAGCATTTT.

The rearrangement joins TRBV29-1 to TRBJ2-1, with D perhaps TRBD2 (5 bases). The germline gives CDR1 SQVTM, CDR2 ANQGSEA. This CDR3 contains 13 residues. The V gene lost 4 bases and the J gene lost 7 bases, with 14 bases spanning the gap. Here the CDR3 DNA reads TGCAGCGTTGTTGACGGGATTGGGAATGAGCAGTTCTTC. Its protein is CSVVDGIGNEQFF.

The chain has TRBV5-1 and TRBJ1-2, with D possibly matching TRBD1 (6 bases). The V and J ends lost 2 bases and 8 bases respectively, with 16 bases between them. Germline CDR1 is SGHRS and CDR2 is YFSETQ. The CDR3 runs 14 residues. The CDR3 here is CASSLGGRGRGYTF. Written as DNA, the CDR3 is TGCGCCAGCAGCTTAGGTGGCAGGGGAAGGGGCTACACCTTC.

The chain is built from TRBV5-6 and TRBJ2-1; 14 bases align to TRBD2. The CDR3 spans 15 residues. The germline V gene has CDR1 SGHDT and CDR2 YYEEEE. Trimming removed 6 bases from V and 6 bases from J; junction bases left unmatched: 5. For the CDR3, the DNA is TGTGCCAGCAAACCGGGACTAGCGGGAGTCAATGAGCAGTTCTTC. This translates into CASKPGLAGVNEQFF.

As DNA, the CDR3 is TGTGCCAGCAGCGGCGCCGGGTCAACTGGTGGCTACACCTTC. Its translation: CASSGAGSTGGYTF. J is TRBJ1-2 and V is TRBV5-4; D remains ambiguous. Trimming shortened V by 4 bases and J by 7 bases, and 17 bases separated the two germline ends. Per germline, CDR1 SGHNT and CDR2 YYREEE (reference sequence). The CDR3 spans 14 residues.

The chain combines TRBV28 with TRBJ2-7; D might be TRBD2 (5 bases). The CDR3 has 14 residues. Germline V CDR1 and CDR2: MDHEN, SYDVKM. V lost 7 bases, J lost 2 bases, and 15 bases lay in between. The CDR3 here is CASNYKRVPYEQYF. CDR3 DNA: TGTGCCAGCAACTACAAGAGGGTCCCCTACGAGCAGTACTTC.

V is TRBV5-6 and J is TRBJ2-1; D gene uncertain. From germline, CDR1 is SGHDT and CDR2 YYEEEE. V lost 5 bases, J lost 0 bases, and 6 bases lay in between. The CDR3 is made up of 13 amino acids. CDR3 bases: TGTGCCAGCAGACTCCCCTCCTACAATGAGCAGTTCTTC. Translation gives CASRLPSYNEQFF.

The genes are TRBV4-1 and TRBJ1-1; no firm D call. Germline lookup yields CDR1 MGHRA and CDR2 YSYEKL. The V and J ends lost 0 bases and 5 bases respectively, with 13 bases between them. The CDR3 consists of 15 residues. The CDR3 DNA sequence: TGCGCCAGCAGCCAAGATTGGTGGGGAGGTACTGAAGCTTTCTTT. Protein sequence: CASSQDWWGGTEAFF.

V is TRBV23-1 and J is TRBJ2-7; 9 bases are shared with TRBD1. TRBV23-1 is an ORF, and what it does is uncertain. The V gene end was trimmed by 3 bases and the J gene end by 5 bases; junction bases not matched to a gene: 8. The CDR3 length is 15 residues. The CDR3 is CASSQVGQGRHEQYF. In DNA, the CDR3 is TGCGCCAGCAGTCAGGTGGGACAGGGCCGCCACGAGCAGTACTTC.

The V and J genes are TRBV7-8 and TRBJ2-1; D may be TRBD2 (6 bases). This CDR3 is 16 amino acids long. From germline, CDR1 is SGHVS and CDR2 FQNEAQ. V gave up 5 bases and J gave up 5 bases, with 19 bases separating them. CDR3 DNA sequence: TGTGCCAGCAGCCCCCTCCTCGGGAGACTAAACAATGAGCAGTTCTTC. It codes for CASSPLLGRLNNEQFF.

The rearrangement uses TRBV6-1 and TRBJ1-5; weak D call: TRBD1 (6 bases). Trimming shortened V by 6 bases and J by 0 bases, and 9 bases separated the two germline ends. Germline V CDR1 and CDR2: MNHNS, SASEGT. The CDR3 runs to 14 residues. CDR3: CASSGQYSNQPQHF. DNA for the CDR3: TGTGCCAGCAGCGGACAGTATAGCAATCAGCCCCAGCATTTT.

This chain joins TRBV6-5 and TRBJ2-7, with D tentatively TRBD1 (5 bases). The CDR3 sequence is 12 residues long. The germline gives CDR1 MNHEY, CDR2 SVGAGI. The germline V and J ends were trimmed by 2 bases and 5 bases, with 7 bases remaining between them. DNA for the CDR3: TGTGCCAGCAGTTACAGACAGAACGAGCAGTACTTC. This codes for CASSYRQNEQYF.

The chain employs TRBV11-2 and TRBJ2-1; 7 bases align to TRBD2. The CDR3 spans 14 residues. In germline, CDR1 is SGHAT, CDR2 FQNNGV. The J segment lost 9 bases and the V segment lost 5 bases, leaving 10 bases of the junction unmatched. The CDR3: CASSRVRGGFEQFF. For the CDR3, the DNA is TGTGCCAGCAGCCGTGTACGGGGAGGGTTTGAGCAGTTCTTC.

This chain links TRBV4-2 with TRBJ2-1; the D is unclear. CDR1 is LGHNA and CDR2 is YNFKEQ in the germline V gene. There are 12 residues in the CDR3. Trimming left V 1 base short and J 6 bases short, with 4 bases between. The CDR3 sequence is CASSQGGNEQFF. CDR3 coding DNA: TGTGCCAGCAGCCAAGGAGGCAATGAGCAGTTCTTC.

V and J are TRBV7-8 and TRBJ2-2, with D perhaps matching TRBD2 (8 bases). The V end was cut by 4 bases, the J end by 7 bases, with 22 bases between. This CDR3 is 17 amino acids long. Germline assignment: CDR1 SGHVS and CDR2 FQNEAQ. This CDR3 reads CASSSGGLEPRVGELFF. The CDR3 DNA follows: TGTGCCAGCAGCTCAGGGGGACTAGAGCCAAGGGTCGGGGAGCTGTTTTTT. Looking up the rest from reference TRBV7-8 and TRBJ2-2 gives the full variable domain: GAGVSQSPRYKVAKRGQDVALRCDPISGHVSLFWYQQALGQGPEFLTYFQNEAQLDKSGLPSDRFFAERPEGSVSTLKIQRTQQEDSAVYLCASSSGGLEPRVGELFFGEGSRLTVL.